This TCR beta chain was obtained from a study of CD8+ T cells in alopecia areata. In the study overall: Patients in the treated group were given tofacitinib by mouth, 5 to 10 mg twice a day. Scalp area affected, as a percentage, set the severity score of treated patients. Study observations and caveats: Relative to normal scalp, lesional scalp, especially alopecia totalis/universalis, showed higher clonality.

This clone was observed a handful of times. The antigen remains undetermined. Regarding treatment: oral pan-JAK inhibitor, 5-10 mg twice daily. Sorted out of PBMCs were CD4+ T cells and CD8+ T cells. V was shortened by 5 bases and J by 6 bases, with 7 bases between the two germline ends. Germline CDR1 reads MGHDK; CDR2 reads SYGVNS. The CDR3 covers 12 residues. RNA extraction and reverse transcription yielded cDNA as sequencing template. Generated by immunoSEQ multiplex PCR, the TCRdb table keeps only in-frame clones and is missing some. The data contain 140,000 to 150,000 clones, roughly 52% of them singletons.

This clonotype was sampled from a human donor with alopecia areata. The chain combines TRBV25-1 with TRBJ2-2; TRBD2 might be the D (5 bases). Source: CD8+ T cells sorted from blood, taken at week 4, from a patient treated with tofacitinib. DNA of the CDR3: TGTGCCAGCAGTCCGGGGTCCGGGGAGCTGTTTTTT. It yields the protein CASSPGSGELFF.